The 2 T cell receptor beta chains given below trace back to one sample, sequenced in a study of T cells in Graves' hyperthyroidism and ophthalmopathy (dated by TCRdb to between 2017 and 2020). Libraries were built with multiplex PCR. The instrument given in TCRdb is Illumina HiSeq 2000. Amplification of TCR beta CDR3 regions was carried out from RNA transcripts. For the first round of RT-PCR on the TCR CDR3, the HTBI primer set was used together with the Qiagen OneStep RT-PCR kit. The public sequencing data were trimmed at Q25 with fastp and processed into clonotypes with MiXCR by TCRdb, which kept only in-frame beta chains. Rows matching on CDR3 protein sequence are summarized as one entry with the most common DNA and genes. In this sample the table shows under 350,000 distinct CDR3 sequences, 13% of which occur a single time. 7.8% of the sample is held by the ten biggest clonotypes. What was sequenced was blood. The receptor source for this set is a woman aged 25 to 45 with Graves' hyperthyroidism that later progressed to Graves' ophthalmopathy.

Many counts were recorded for this clonotype. This chain connects TRBV28 to TRBJ2-1; weak D call: TRBD1 (6 bases). Germline V lookup: CDR1 MDHEN, CDR2 SYDVKM. The CDR3 sequence is 18 residues long. V was trimmed by 3 bases and J by 7 bases, leaving 25 bases between them. The CDR3 here is CASSLPLLDSQDQNEQFF. The CDR3 bases are TGTGCCAGCAGTTTGCCCCTCTTGGACAGCCAGGACCAGAATGAGCAGTTCTTC.

The chain recombines TRBV12-3 or TRBV12-4 with TRBJ2-1, with 9 nucleotides matching TRBD1. This CDR3 region has 14 residues. Trimming took 7 bases from V and 4 from J; bases not matched to a gene: 5. The CDR3 is CASTPGQGYNEQFF. DNA of the CDR3: TGTGCCAGCACCCCGGGACAGGGTTACAATGAGCAGTTCTTC.